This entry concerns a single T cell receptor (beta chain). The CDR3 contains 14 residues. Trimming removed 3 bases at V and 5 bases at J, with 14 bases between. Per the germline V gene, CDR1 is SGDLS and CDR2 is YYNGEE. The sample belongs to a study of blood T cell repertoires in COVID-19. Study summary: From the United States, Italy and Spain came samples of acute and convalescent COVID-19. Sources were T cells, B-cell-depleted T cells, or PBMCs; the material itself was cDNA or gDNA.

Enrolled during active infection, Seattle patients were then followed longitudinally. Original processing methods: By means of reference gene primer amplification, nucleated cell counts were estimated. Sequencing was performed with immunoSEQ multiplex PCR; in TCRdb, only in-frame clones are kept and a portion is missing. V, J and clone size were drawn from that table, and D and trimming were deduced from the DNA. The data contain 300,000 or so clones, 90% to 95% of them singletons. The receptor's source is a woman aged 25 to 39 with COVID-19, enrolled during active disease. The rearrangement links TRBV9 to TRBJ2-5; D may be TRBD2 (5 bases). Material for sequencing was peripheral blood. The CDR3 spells CASSATSVGETQYF. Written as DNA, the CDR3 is TGTGCCAGCAGCGCCACTAGTGTTGGGGAGACCCAGTACTTC.